This T cell receptor beta chain was retrieved from a study of T cells in Graves' hyperthyroidism and ophthalmopathy (dated by TCRdb to 2018 to 2020). Broadly, across the study: Peripheral blood samples were taken at the time of initial diagnosis, prior to any treatment. Prospective prediction of ophthalmopathy was tested in an independent validation cohort consisting of about 20 hyperthyroidism patients and more than 15 patients who later progressed to ophthalmopathy. For training and testing, the 80 to 100 patients in the discovery cohort were randomly divided in a 7:3 ratio. Once sampling was done, hyperthyroidism patients were given methimazole at a starting dose of 30 mg daily, whereas ophthalmopathy patients were given high-dose intravenous methylprednisolone. According to the paper, TCR Vbeta CDR3 sequencing was carried out on around 140 peripheral blood samples, which came from fewer than 50 ophthalmopathy, under 85 hyperthyroidism and some 17 progressor patients. To identify TCR V-J signatures that set the groups apart, the researchers used a discovery cohort of about a hundred patients, made up of 40 to 45 with Graves' ophthalmopathy and 57 with stable Graves' hyperthyroidism. In roughly six Graves' hyperthyroidism patients, the study also compared T-cell repertoires from thyroid tissue with T-cell repertoires from blood. What the research found in general, with its limitations: During validation, the model predicted progression to ophthalmopathy a median of about 6.3 months ahead of onset, with around 70% sensitivity and under 85% specificity. Blood samples also contained most of the expanded thyroid clonotypes (frequency above 0.001), which suggests that blood repertoires may reflect thyroid immune responses. In cross-validation, a model built on a 13 V-J signature told ophthalmopathy apart from stable hyperthyroidism with 85% to 90% sensitivity and approximately 81% specificity, and in testing the same model reached 80%/75%. Sample size was not statistically predetermined, and blinding of investigators to group allocation was not performed.

The TCR beta CDR3 regions were amplified from the RNA transcripts. For the first round of RT-PCR on the TCR CDR3, the HTBI primer set was used together with the Qiagen OneStep RT-PCR kit. The libraries were constructed in a second round of multiplex PCR and then size-selected and purified. Libraries were sequenced paired-end with 100 bp reads on an Illumina HiSeq2000. The study's processing was this. SOAPnuke was used to process the raw data, with reads discarded if the reads contained adapters or uncalled bases, had a mean Phred below 15, or lacked an exact constant-primer or identifier match. High-quality paired reads were merged with COPE v1.2.5, and unique nucleotide sequences were defined as clonotypes. Clonotypes were aligned to IMGT TRBV, TRBD and TRBJ reference segments using MiTCR v1.1. Analysis was restricted to V-J combinations with a frequency above 0.0001, which covered roughly 99% of repertoires. A TCS score was defined as the ratio between F50 (clonal expansion) and ExV (chaos), using BLOSUM62-based TCRdist between CDR3 peptides within each V-J. Welch's t-statistics and random forest reduced around 550 V-J features to 13, which were used in a naive Bayes classifier (R e1071). The public reads were reanalyzed by TCRdb: fastp trimming at Q25, MiXCR alignment, in-frame beta chains only. Every distinct CDR3 protein forms one entry, paired with its most common genes and DNA. The V and J calls and clone size are TCRdb's, not the authors'. The sample yields a few hundred thousand distinct CDR3 sequences; 15% were counted once. The top ten clones comprise approximately 32% of the sample.

V lost 1 base and J lost 12 bases; the stretch between them is 10 bases long. From its cysteine to its phenylalanine, the CDR3 spans 11 amino acids. The read is trimmed to its CDR3 DNA, 33 bases read in frame from base 1. According to the germline V gene (reference sequence), CDR1 reads DFQATT and CDR2 reads SNEGSKA. The sample holds a few counts of this clonotype. Its antigen has not been determined. No base quality information exists; no much larger clone differs at one position. A patient counted as having stable Graves' hyperthyroidism if no progression to ophthalmopathy occurred over 18 months of follow-up. Hyperthyroidism patients were newly diagnosed, had a disease duration of under 2 months, and were aged 18 to 65 years. Patients with uncontrolled infections, other autoimmune diseases, pregnancy or lactation were excluded. Diagnoses were established on the basis of clinical symptoms, serum thyroxine and TRAb, thyroid ultrasound, and orbital computed tomography. Ficoll-Paque density gradient centrifugation was used to isolate PBMCs from 8.5 to 10 ml of fresh peripheral blood. Total RNA was extracted using Trizol reagent, and RNA quality was assessed on an Agilent 2100 Bioanalyzer.

Sample: blood. Rearrangement joined TRBV20-1 to TRBJ2-1; TRBD2 is possibly the D segment (5 matching bases). This clonotype was obtained from a woman in her 30s with Graves' hyperthyroidism. DNA sequence: TGCAGTGCTAGAGTCCAAGAGGGGCAGTTCTTC. This yields the protein CSARVQEGQFF.